Shown below are 32 T cell receptor beta chains from a single sample sequenced in a study of T cell responses to AZD1222 COVID-19 vaccine. Using immunoSEQ multiplex PCR, the repertoire was profiled, and TCRdb retains in-frame clones only, with some absent. The sample consists of some 78,000 clones, around 82% of them appearing once. Sequencing was performed on peripheral blood, taken 28 days after the second AZD1222 dose. These receptors all come from an adult who received the AZD1222 COVID-19 vaccine.

The rearrangement joins TRBV6-2 or TRBV6-3 to TRBJ2-7; 10 positions match TRBD2. The CDR3 sequence is 16 residues long. CDR1 and CDR2 (germline): MNHEY, SVGEGT. With V trimmed by 2 bases and J by 2 bases, 6 bases remained unmatched. The CDR3 sequence: CASSYGPAGGAYEQYF. For the CDR3, the DNA is TGTGCCAGCAGTTACGGTCCAGCGGGAGGGGCCTACGAGCAGTACTTC.

This clone was found a few times. The chain combines TRBV5-8 with TRBJ1-1; no clear D gene. The germline V gene has CDR1 SGHTS and CDR2 YDEGEE. Trimming took off 2 bases at V and 4 bases at J, with 9 bases between the two ends. CDR3 length equals 13 residues. CDR3 sequence (DNA): TGTGCCAGCAGCTTTACCGGGCCCACTGAAGCTTTCTTT. This encodes CASSFTGPTEAFF.

Written as DNA, the CDR3 is TGCGCCAGCAGCTTGGGACTAGCGGGAGGGCAAGAGACCCAGTACTTC. This translates into CASSLGLAGGQETQYF. The chain combines TRBV5-1 with TRBJ2-5; 14 bases map to TRBD2. The length of the CDR3 is 16 residues. The J segment lost 2 bases and the V segment lost 0 bases, leaving 0 bases of the junction unmatched. Germline CDR1 and CDR2: SGHRS and YFSETQ. The whole variable domain, remainder taken from reference TRBV5-1 and TRBJ2-5, is KAGVTQTPRYLIKTRGQQVTLSCSPISGHRSVSWYQQTPGQGLQFLFEYFSETQRNKGNFPGRFSGRQFSNSRSEMNVSTLELGDSALYLCASSLGLAGGQETQYFGPGTRLLVL.

The CDR3: CASSGGQGEETQYF. The CDR3, as DNA: TGTGCCAGCAGCGGGGGACAGGGAGAAGAGACCCAGTACTTC. The J gene is TRBJ2-5, the V gene TRBV3-1 (or the pseudogene TRBV3-2); the match to TRBD1 covers 9 bases. This CDR3 has 14 amino acids. Per germline, CDR1 LGHDT and CDR2 YNNKEL (reference sequence). V lost 5 bases and J lost 3; bases outside the gene matches: 4.

This rearrangement joins TRBV27 to TRBJ1-2; 8 nucleotides line up with TRBD1. Trimming at V came to 4 bases and at J to 8 bases, leaving 12 bases not matched to a gene. The CDR3 consists of 15 residues. Germline values: CDR1 MNHEY, CDR2 SMNVEV (reference sequence). The DNA for the CDR3 is TGTGCCAGCAGTTCAACGTCGACAGGGGTGGGGGGCTACACCTTC. Translated: CASSSTSTGVGGYTF.

The rearrangement uses TRBV7-2 and TRBJ2-5, with 8 bases identical to TRBD2. The germline V gene encodes CDR1 SGHTA and CDR2 FQGNSA. With 1 base clipped from V and 5 bases from J, the junction kept 12 bases outside the gene matches. The CDR3 runs to 17 residues. CDR3 in DNA: TGTGCCAGCAGCTTAGACGCTCGAGGTAGCGGGATGGAGACCCAGTACTTC. Its translation is CASSLDARGSGMETQYF.

This clone has a single count. The rearrangement joins TRBV3-1 (or the pseudogene TRBV3-2) to TRBJ2-1; 9 nucleotides line up with TRBD1. This CDR3 is built from 14 residues. CDR1 and CDR2 (germline): LGHDT, YNNKEL (reference sequence). V gave up 5 bases and J gave up 8 bases; unmatched junction bases: 7. CDR3 sequence (DNA): TGTGCCAGCAGCGCCCGACAGGGGGTCGATGAGCAGTTCTTC. Encoded protein: CASSARQGVDEQFF.

V and J are TRBV11-2 and TRBJ2-6, with 8 bases lining up with TRBD2. There are 19 residues in the CDR3. V gave up 6 bases and J gave up 0 bases; unmatched junction bases: 13. Germline loops: CDR1 SGHAT, CDR2 FQNNGV. As DNA, the CDR3 is TGTGCCAGCAGGCGAGCGGGAGTAGGGTTTAGCTCTGGGGCCAACGTCCTGACTTTC. This sequence encodes CASRRAGVGFSSGANVLTF.

The chain is built from TRBV7-8 and TRBJ1-4; no reliable D call. Germline CDR1 SGHVS, CDR2 FQNEAQ. The V end lost 3 bases, the J end lost 12 bases, and 11 bases lay between the germline ends. There are 12 residues in the CDR3. The CDR3 spells CASSFRAGELFF. The CDR3 DNA follows: TGTGCCAGCAGCTTTAGGGCAGGAGAACTGTTTTTT.

The chain has TRBV5-1 and TRBJ2-7; TRBD1 agrees at 7 bases. The V gene end was trimmed by 2 bases and the J gene end by 3 bases; junction bases not matched to a gene: 5. Germline V gene data show CDR1 as SGHRS and CDR2 as YFSETQ. CDR3 length: 14 residues. The CDR3 DNA reads as TGCGCCAGCAGCTTCGACAGGGTAAACTACGAGCAGTACTTC. Residues: CASSFDRVNYEQYF.

This chain uses TRBV5-8 with TRBJ2-2; D call uncertain. Per germline, CDR1 SGHTS and CDR2 YDEGEE. V lost 6 bases to trimming and J lost 6 bases, with 21 bases between them. The CDR3 is 16 amino acids. CDR3 residues: CASKKGVNKAAGELFF. The CDR3 nucleotides read TGTGCCAGCAAAAAAGGAGTGAACAAAGCCGCCGGGGAGCTGTTTTTT. Full variable domain (rest looked up from reference TRBV5-8 and TRBJ2-2): EAGVTQSPTHLIKTRGQQATLRCSPISGHTSVYWYQQALGLGLQFLLWYDEGEERNRGNFPPRFSGRQFPNYSSELNVNALELEDSALYLCASKKGVNKAAGELFFGEGSRLTVL.

The chain has TRBV6-4 and TRBJ1-2; D is unresolved. Looked up from germline, CDR1 is MRHNA and CDR2 is SNTAGT. The CDR3 spans 12 residues. Between the trimmed V and J ends, which lost 0 bases and 6 bases, there was a span of 5 bases. CDR3 in amino acids: CASSDSTDGYTF. The DNA for the CDR3 is TGTGCCAGCAGTGACTCGACTGATGGCTACACCTTC.

The rearrangement joins TRBV5-4 to TRBJ2-7; TRBD2 agrees at 11 bases. Losses at the gene ends were 5 bases for V and 2 bases for J; bases not matched to a gene: 6. The CDR3 extends over 15 amino acids. Germline CDR1 is SGHNT and CDR2 is YYREEE (reference sequence). The CDR3 here is CASRTGTSGPYEQYF. CDR3 sequence (DNA): TGTGCCAGCAGGACCGGGACTAGCGGACCCTACGAGCAGTACTTC.

The chain links TRBV19 to TRBJ2-7; D remains ambiguous. Trimming shortened V by 3 bases and J by 3 bases, and 9 bases separated the two germline ends. This CDR3 region has 13 residues. In germline, CDR1 is LNHDA, CDR2 SQIVND (reference sequence). The CDR3 nucleotides read TGTGCCAGTAGTATTGTCATAAACTACGAGCAGTACTTC. Translated: CASSIVINYEQYF.

This chain links TRBV18 with TRBJ2-5, with TRBD2 matching over 12 bases. V shed 2 bases and J 1 base; nucleotides not matched to a gene: 8. The CDR3 consists of 18 residues. CDR1 and CDR2 from the germline V gene are KGHSH and LQKENI. CDR3 DNA sequence: TGTGCCAGCTCACCATGGACTAGCGGGGTCGGGCCCCAAGAGACCCAGTACTTC. Translation: CASSPWTSGVGPQETQYF.

The chain recombines TRBV7-3 with TRBJ2-2; D is possibly TRBD1 (5 bases). The germline V gene encodes CDR1 SGHTA and CDR2 FQGTGA. V was pared by 2 bases and J by 2 bases, with 9 bases between. This CDR3 has 15 amino acids. In DNA form, the CDR3 reads TGTGCCAGCAGCTTACAGGGTGCTAACACCGGGGAGCTGTTTTTT. Translated: CASSLQGANTGELFF.

The CDR3 DNA reads TGTGCCAGCAGCCAGATTACTAAGGGCCTCAGGTCCTACGAGCAGTACTTC. Encoded protein: CASSQITKGLRSYEQYF. This chain links TRBV14 with TRBJ2-7; no reliable D call. Trimming pared 3 bases from V and 1 base from J, leaving 19 bases between. CDR1 SGHDN and CDR2 FVKESK come from the germline V gene. This CDR3 spans 17 amino acids.

This chain connects TRBV15 to TRBJ2-5; D is ambiguous. CDR1 LNHNV and CDR2 YYDKDF come from the germline V gene (reference sequence). The CDR3 length is 12 residues. Trimming removed 3 bases at V and 1 base at J, with 3 bases between. CDR3 DNA sequence: TGTGCCACCAGCAGGGGCCAAGAGACCCAGTACTTC. Translation: CATSRGQETQYF.

J is TRBJ2-3 and V is TRBV10-3; D is perhaps TRBD2 (5 bases). V lost 0 bases and J 0 bases, leaving 10 bases between the germline ends. The V gene's germline CDR1 is ENHRY and CDR2 SYGVKD. The CDR3 spans 16 residues. CDR3 in DNA: TGTGCCATCAGTGAGTCGACTCGAGGGAGCACAGATACGCAGTATTTT. Translating it yields CAISESTRGSTDTQYF.

The chain couples TRBV2 to TRBJ2-2; 11 nucleotides line up with TRBD2. The CDR3 covers 16 residues. The V gene's germline CDR1 is SNHLY and CDR2 FYNNEI. J lost 4 bases, V lost 3 bases, and 4 bases had no gene match. The CDR3 DNA reads as TGTGCCAGCAGTGAGTTTGGGACTAGCGGCACCGGGGAGCTGTTTTTT. Translated: CASSEFGTSGTGELFF. Combining the CDR3 with reference TRBV2 and TRBJ2-2 gives the whole variable domain EPEVTQTPSHQVTQMGQEVILRCVPISNHLYFYWYRQILGQKVEFLVSFYNNEISEKSEIFDDQFSVERPDGSNFTLKIRSTKLEDSAMYFCASSEFGTSGTGELFFGEGSRLTVL.

CDR3 DNA sequence: TGTGCCAGCAGCTTAGTCGCTCCACCCGGAGAGCAGTTCTTC. Translating it yields CASSLVAPPGEQFF. The chain uses TRBV7-2 and TRBJ2-1; D gene uncertain. V lost 1 base to trimming and J lost 10 bases, with 14 bases between them. The CDR3 has 14 amino acids. Germline V gene lookup returns CDR1 SGHTA and CDR2 FQGNSA.

This chain connects TRBV7-2 to TRBJ1-5, with a weak D call TRBD1 (5 bases). The CDR3 totals 14 residues. Between the trimmed V and J ends, which lost 1 base and 7 bases, there was a span of 11 bases. Germline loops: CDR1 SGHTA, CDR2 FQGNSA. DNA of the CDR3: TGTGCCAGCAGCTTAGGTCAGGGCGGGCAGCCCCAGCATTTT. Amino acid sequence: CASSLGQGGQPQHF.

V gene TRBV5-1 combines with J gene TRBJ1-5, with TRBD1 as a possible D gene (6 bases). Germline lookup yields CDR1 SGHRS and CDR2 YFSETQ. The CDR3 runs 15 residues. The germline V and J ends were trimmed by 1 base and 7 bases, with 15 bases remaining between them. The CDR3 protein is CASSLTDSRSQPQHF. In DNA, the CDR3 is TGCGCCAGCAGCTTGACGGACAGTAGAAGCCAGCCCCAGCATTTT.

The rearrangement uses TRBV30 and TRBJ1-4; D call uncertain. With 5 bases removed from V and 8 bases from J, the gap between germline ends came to 18 bases. Germline V gene sequence: CDR1 GTSNPN, CDR2 SVGIG (reference sequence). This CDR3 is 14 amino acids long. CDR3 in amino acids: CAWGQDGFREKLFF. CDR3 DNA: TGTGCCTGGGGGCAAGACGGCTTTAGGGAAAAACTGTTTTTT.

This clone was observed a handful of times. The chain recombines TRBV7-2 with TRBJ2-2; 10 nucleotides line up with TRBD2. The CDR3 has 17 amino acids. V lost 4 bases, J lost 2 bases, and 7 bases stayed unmatched. Germline V gene data show CDR1 as SGHTA and CDR2 as FQGNSA. DNA for the CDR3: TGTGCCAGCAGCTCCTCCGGACTAGCGGTAAACACCGGGGAGCTGTTTTTT. Residues: CASSSSGLAVNTGELFF.

The genes are TRBV3-1 (or the pseudogene TRBV3-2) and TRBJ2-1; 7 bases are a match to TRBD1. CDR3 size: 16 residues. J lost 3 bases, V lost 4 bases, and 9 bases had no gene match. Germline-derived CDR1 and CDR2 are LGHDT and YNNKEL (reference sequence). The CDR3, as DNA: TGTGCCAGCAGCCCTCACCGGACAGGAGACTACAATGAGCAGTTCTTC. As protein: CASSPHRTGDYNEQFF.

V gene TRBV4-2 combines with J gene TRBJ2-7; 8 nucleotides line up with TRBD2. Germline V lookup: CDR1 LGHNA, CDR2 YNFKEQ. CDR3 length equals 15 residues. The junction had 7 bases not matched to a gene; V was cut back by 1 base and J by 5 bases. The CDR3 sequence is CASSQASREGDEQYF. Here the CDR3 DNA reads TGTGCCAGCAGCCAAGCAAGCCGGGAGGGCGACGAGCAGTACTTC.

This clone was observed a single time. This chain connects TRBV6-5 to TRBJ1-5; a weak D match, TRBD1 (5 bases). The CDR3 is made up of 15 amino acids. V lost 6 bases to trimming and J lost 1 base, with 13 bases between them. Germline CDR1 is MNHEY and CDR2 is SVGAGI. CDR3 sequence (DNA): TGTGCCAGCAGAGGCGCAGGGCCCAGCAATCAGCCCCAGCATTTT. Translating gives CASRGAGPSNQPQHF.

This chain joins TRBV7-9 and TRBJ1-2; perhaps TRBD1 as D (5 bases). V was pared by 0 bases and J by 3 bases, with 5 bases between. The CDR3 covers 13 residues. CDR1 SEHNR and CDR2 FQNEAQ come from the germline V gene (reference sequence). The CDR3 DNA reads as TGTGCCAGCAGCTTAGCGACAGACTATGGCTACACCTTC. It encodes CASSLATDYGYTF.

The chain is built from TRBV5-4 and TRBJ1-4; a weak D match, TRBD1 (5 bases). The CDR3 spans 15 residues. Germline-derived CDR1 and CDR2 are SGHNT and YYREEE (reference sequence). With 4 bases removed from V and 0 bases from J, the gap between germline ends came to 10 bases. The CDR3 reads CASSPEGATNEKLFF. In DNA form, the CDR3 reads TGTGCCAGCAGCCCCGAAGGGGCAACTAATGAAAAACTGTTTTTT.

Only a few counts were recorded for this clone. This chain joins TRBV9 and TRBJ2-7; D ambiguous. Germline loops: CDR1 SGDLS, CDR2 YYNGEE. The V end was cut by 1 base, the J end by 2 bases, with 10 bases between. The CDR3 is 14 residues long. CDR3 amino acids: CASSVRWEPYEQYF. CDR3 bases: TGTGCCAGCAGCGTACGTTGGGAACCCTACGAGCAGTACTTC. The full variable domain, with the rest looked up from reference TRBV9 and TRBJ2-7, is DSGVTQTPKHLITATGQRVTLRCSPRSGDLSVYWYQQSLDQGLQFLIQYYNGEERAKGNILERFSAQQFPDLHSELNLSSLELGDSALYFCASSVRWEPYEQYFGPGTRLTVT.

The chain joins TRBV19 to TRBJ2-5; D not certain. Trimming cost V 2 bases and J 1 base, with 5 bases left between them. Per the germline V gene, CDR1 is LNHDA and CDR2 is SQIVND (reference sequence). This CDR3 has 13 residues. CDR3 bases: TGTGCCAGTAGTATATGGGCCCAAGAGACCCAGTACTTC. Its translation: CASSIWAQETQYF.